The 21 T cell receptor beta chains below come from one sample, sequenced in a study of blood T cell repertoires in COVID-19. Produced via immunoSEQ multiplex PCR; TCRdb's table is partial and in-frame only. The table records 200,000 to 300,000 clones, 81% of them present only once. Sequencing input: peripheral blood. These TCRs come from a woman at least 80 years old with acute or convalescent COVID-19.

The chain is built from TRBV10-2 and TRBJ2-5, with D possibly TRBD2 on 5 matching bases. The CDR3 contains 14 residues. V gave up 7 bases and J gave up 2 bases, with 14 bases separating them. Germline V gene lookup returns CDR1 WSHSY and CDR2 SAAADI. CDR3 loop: CASMTERLQETQYF. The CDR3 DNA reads TGCGCCAGCATGACCGAGAGACTACAAGAGACCCAGTACTTC.

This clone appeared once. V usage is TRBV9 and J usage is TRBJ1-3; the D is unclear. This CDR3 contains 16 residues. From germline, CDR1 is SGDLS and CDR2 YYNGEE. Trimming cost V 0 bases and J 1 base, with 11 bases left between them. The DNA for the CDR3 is TGTGCCAGCAGCGTAGCCCCCCAGGATTCTGGAAACACCATATATTTT. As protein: CASSVAPQDSGNTIYF.

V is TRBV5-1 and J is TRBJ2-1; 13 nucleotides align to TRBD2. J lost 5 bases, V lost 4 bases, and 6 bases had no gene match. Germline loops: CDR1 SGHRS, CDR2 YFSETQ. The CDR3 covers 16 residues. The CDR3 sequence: CASSTRLAGGHNEQFF. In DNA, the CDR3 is TGCGCCAGCAGCACCAGACTAGCGGGAGGCCACAATGAGCAGTTCTTC.

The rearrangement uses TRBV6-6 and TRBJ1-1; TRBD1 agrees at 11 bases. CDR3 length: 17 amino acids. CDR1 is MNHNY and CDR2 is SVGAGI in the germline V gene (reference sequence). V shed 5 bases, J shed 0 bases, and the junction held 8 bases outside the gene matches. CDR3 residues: CASSPRGQGALNTEAFF. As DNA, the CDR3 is TGTGCCAGCAGTCCCCGCGGACAGGGGGCTCTGAACACTGAAGCTTTCTTT.

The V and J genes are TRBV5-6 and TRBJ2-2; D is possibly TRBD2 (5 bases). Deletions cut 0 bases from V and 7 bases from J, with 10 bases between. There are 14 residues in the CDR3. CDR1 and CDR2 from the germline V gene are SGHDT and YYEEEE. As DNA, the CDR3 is TGTGCCAGCAGCTTGGGACTACCTGACGGGGAGCTGTTTTTT. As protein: CASSLGLPDGELFF.

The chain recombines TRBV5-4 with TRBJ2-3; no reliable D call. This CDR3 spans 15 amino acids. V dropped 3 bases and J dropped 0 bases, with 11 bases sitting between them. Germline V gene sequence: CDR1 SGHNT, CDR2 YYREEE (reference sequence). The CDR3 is CASSSRISSTDTQYF. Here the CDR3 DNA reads TGTGCCAGCAGCTCCAGAATTTCTAGCACAGATACGCAGTATTTT. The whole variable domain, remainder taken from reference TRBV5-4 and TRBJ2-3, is ETGVTQSPTHLIKTRGQQVTLRCSSQSGHNTVSWYQQALGQGPQFIFQYYREEENGRGNFPPRFSGLQFPNYSSELNVNALELDDSALYLCASSSRISSTDTQYFGPGTRLTVL.

The CDR3 sequence is CASSPPLTDTQYF. The CDR3, as DNA: TGTGCCAGCTCACCACCCCTTACAGATACGCAGTATTTT. J is TRBJ2-3 and V is TRBV18; D is uncertain. With 0 bases removed from V and 3 bases from J, the gap between germline ends came to 4 bases. The CDR3 is 13 amino acids. CDR1 and CDR2 from the germline V gene are KGHSH and LQKENI.

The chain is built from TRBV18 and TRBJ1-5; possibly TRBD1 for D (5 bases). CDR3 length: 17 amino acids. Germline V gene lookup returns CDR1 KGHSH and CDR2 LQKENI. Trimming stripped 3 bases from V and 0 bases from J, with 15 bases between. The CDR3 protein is CASSPGGTLASNQPQHF. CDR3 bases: TGTGCCAGCTCACCGGGCGGGACCCTCGCTAGCAATCAGCCCCAGCATTTT.

In nucleotides, the CDR3 is TGCGCCAGCAGCTTGGCAGGGGCCCCTAACACTGAAGCTTTCTTT. Protein sequence: CASSLAGAPNTEAFF. The rearrangement joins TRBV5-1 to TRBJ1-1, with D possibly TRBD1 on 6 matching bases. The ends were cut back, 0 bases at V and 2 bases at J, with 11 bases in the middle. CDR3 length: 15 residues. Looked up from germline, CDR1 is SGHRS and CDR2 is YFSETQ.

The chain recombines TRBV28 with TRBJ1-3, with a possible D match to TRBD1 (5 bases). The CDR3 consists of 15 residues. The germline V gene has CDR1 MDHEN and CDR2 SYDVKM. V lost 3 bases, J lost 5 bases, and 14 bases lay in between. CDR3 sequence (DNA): TGTGCCAGCAGTTTGGGGGAGGGTGGTCGAAACACCATATATTTT. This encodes CASSLGEGGRNTIYF.

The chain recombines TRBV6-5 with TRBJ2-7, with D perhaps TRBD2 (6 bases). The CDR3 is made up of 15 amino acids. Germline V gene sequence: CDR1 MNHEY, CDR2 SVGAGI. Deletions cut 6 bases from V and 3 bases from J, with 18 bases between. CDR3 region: CASSVGGAVDYEQYF. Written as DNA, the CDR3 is TGTGCCAGCAGCGTCGGAGGGGCTGTCGACTACGAGCAGTACTTC.

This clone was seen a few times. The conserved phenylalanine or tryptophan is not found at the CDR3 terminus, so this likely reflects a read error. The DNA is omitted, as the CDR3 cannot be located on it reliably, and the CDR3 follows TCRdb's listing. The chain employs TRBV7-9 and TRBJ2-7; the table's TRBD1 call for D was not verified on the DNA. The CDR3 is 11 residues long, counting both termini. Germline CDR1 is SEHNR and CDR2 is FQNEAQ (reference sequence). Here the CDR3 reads CASSFRDRVFL.

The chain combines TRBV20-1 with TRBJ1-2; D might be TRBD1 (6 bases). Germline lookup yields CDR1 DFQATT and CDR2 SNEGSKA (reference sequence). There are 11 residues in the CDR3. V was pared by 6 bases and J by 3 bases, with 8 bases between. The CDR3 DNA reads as TGCAGTGCCACAGGGTACTATGGCTACACCTTC. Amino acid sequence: CSATGYYGYTF.

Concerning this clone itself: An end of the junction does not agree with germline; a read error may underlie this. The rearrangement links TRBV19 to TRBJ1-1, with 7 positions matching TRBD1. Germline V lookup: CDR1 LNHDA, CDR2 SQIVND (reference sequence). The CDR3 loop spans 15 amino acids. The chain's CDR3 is CANSIVTGAGTEAFF. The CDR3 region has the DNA TGTGCCAATAGTATAGTAACAGGGGCGGGCACTGAAGCTTTCTTT.

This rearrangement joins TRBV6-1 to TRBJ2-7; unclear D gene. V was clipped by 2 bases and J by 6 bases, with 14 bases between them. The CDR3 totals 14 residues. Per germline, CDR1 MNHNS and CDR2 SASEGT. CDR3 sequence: CASSEFQVLVEQYF. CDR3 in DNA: TGTGCCAGCAGTGAATTCCAGGTCTTGGTCGAGCAGTACTTC.

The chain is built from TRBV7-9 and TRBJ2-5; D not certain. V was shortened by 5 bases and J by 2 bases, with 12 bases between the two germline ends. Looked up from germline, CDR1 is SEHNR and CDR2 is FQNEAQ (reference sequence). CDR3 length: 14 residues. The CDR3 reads CASSLYSRQETQYF. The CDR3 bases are TGTGCCAGCAGCCTCTATTCGCGGCAAGAGACCCAGTACTTC.

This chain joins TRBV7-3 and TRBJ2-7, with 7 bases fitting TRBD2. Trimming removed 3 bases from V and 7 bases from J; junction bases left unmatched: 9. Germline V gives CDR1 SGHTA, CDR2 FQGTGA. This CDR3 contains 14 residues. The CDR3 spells CASSFWGGTGEQYF. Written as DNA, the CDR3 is TGTGCCAGCAGCTTCTGGGGAGGGACGGGTGAGCAGTACTTC.

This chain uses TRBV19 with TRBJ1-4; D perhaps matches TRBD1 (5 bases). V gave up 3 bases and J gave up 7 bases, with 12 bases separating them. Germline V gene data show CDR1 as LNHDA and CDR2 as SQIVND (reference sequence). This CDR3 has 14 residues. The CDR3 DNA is TGTGCCAGTAGTATGTGGCAGGGAAGTGAAAAACTGTTTTTT. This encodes CASSMWQGSEKLFF.

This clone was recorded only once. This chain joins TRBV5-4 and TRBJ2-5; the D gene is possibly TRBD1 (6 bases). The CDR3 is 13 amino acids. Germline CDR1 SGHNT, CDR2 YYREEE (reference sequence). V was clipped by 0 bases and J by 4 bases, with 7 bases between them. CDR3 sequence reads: CASSLAQGETQYF. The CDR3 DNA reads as TGTGCCAGCAGCTTGGCACAGGGAGAGACCCAGTACTTC.

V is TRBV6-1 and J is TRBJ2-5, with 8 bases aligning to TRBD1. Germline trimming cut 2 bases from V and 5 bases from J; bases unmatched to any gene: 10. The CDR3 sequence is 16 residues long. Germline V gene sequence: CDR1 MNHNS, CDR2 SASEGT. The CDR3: CASSERGAGGGETQYF. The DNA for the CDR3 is TGTGCCAGCAGTGAAAGGGGGGCAGGGGGCGGCGAGACCCAGTACTTC.

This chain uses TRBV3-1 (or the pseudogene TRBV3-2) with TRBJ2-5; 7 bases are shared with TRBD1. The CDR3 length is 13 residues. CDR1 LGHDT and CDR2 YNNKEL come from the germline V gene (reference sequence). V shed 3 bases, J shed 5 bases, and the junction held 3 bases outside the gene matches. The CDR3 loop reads CASSQYRGETQYF. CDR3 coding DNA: TGTGCCAGCAGCCAGTACAGGGGTGAGACCCAGTACTTC.